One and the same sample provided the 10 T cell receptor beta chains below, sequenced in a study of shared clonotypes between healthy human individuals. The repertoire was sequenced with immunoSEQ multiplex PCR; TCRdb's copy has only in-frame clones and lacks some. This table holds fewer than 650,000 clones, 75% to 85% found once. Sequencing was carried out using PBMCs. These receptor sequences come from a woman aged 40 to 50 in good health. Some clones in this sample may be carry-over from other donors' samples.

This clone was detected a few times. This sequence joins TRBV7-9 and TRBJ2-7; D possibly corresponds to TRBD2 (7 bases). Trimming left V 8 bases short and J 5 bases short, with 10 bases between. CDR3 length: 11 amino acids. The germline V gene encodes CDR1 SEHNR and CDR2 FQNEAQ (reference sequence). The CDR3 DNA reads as TGTGCCAGCGACGGGGGGCACGAGCAGTACTTC. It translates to CASDGGHEQYF. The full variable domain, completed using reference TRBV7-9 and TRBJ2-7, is DTGVSQNPRHKITKRGQNVTFRCDPISEHNRLYWYRQTLGQGPEFLTYFQNEAQLEKSRLLSDRFSAERPKGSFSTLEIQRTEQGDSAMYLCASDGGHEQYFGPGTRLTVT.

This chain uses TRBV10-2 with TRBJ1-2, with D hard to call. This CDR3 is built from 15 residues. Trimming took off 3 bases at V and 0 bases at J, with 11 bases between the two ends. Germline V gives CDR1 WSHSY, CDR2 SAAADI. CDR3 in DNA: TGCGCCAGCAGTGACACAAGAGACGCTAACTATGGCTACACCTTC. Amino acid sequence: CASSDTRDANYGYTF.

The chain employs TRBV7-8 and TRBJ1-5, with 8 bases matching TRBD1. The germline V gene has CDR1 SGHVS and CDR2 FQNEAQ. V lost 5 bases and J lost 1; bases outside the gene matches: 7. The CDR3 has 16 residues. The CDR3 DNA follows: TGTGCCAGCAGCAGGCAGGGGGCGAGGAGCAATCAGCCCCAGCATTTT. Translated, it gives CASSRQGARSNQPQHF.

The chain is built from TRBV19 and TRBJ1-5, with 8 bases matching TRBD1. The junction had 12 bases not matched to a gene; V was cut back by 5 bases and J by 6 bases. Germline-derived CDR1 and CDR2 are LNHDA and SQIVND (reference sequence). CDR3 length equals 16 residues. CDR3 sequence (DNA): TGTGCCAGTAGTCCCTCGGACAGGGCGAAGGGTCAGCCCCAGCATTTT. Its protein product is CASSPSDRAKGQPQHF. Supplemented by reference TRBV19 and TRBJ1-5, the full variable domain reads DGGITQSPKYLFRKEGQNVTLSCEQNLNHDAMYWYRQDPGQGLRLIYYSQIVNDFQKGDIAEGYSVSREKKESFPLTVTSAQKNPTAFYLCASSPSDRAKGQPQHFGDGTRLSIL.

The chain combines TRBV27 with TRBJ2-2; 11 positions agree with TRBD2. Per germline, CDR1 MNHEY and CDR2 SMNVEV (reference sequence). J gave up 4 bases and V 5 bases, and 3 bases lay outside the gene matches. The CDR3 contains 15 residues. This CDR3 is CASSTSGRFTGELFF. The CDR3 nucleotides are TGTGCCAGCAGTACTAGCGGGAGATTCACCGGGGAGCTGTTTTTT.

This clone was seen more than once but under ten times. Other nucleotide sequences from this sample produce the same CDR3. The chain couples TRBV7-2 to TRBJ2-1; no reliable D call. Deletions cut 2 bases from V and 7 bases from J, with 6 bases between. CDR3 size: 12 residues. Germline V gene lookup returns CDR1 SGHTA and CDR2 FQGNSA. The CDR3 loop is CASSLQRNEQFF. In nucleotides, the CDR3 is TGTGCCAGCAGCTTACAACGGAATGAGCAGTTCTTC.

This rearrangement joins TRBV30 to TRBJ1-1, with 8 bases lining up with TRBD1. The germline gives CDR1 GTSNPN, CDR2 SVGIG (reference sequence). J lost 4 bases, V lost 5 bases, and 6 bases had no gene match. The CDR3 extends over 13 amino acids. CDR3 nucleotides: TGTGCCTGGGTAACCACAGGGGGCACTGAAGCTTTCTTT. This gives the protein CAWVTTGGTEAFF. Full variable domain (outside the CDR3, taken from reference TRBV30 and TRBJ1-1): SQTIHQWPATLVQPVGSPLSLECTVEGTSNPNLYWYRQAAGRGLQLLFYSVGIGQISSEVPQNLSASRPQDRQFILSSKKLLLSDSGFYLCAWVTTGGTEAFFGQGTRLTVV.

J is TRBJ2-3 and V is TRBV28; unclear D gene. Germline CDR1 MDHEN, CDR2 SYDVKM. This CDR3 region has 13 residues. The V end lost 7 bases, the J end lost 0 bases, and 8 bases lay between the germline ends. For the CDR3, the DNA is TGTGCCAGCAACACCCCTAGCACAGATACGCAGTATTTT. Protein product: CASNTPSTDTQYF.

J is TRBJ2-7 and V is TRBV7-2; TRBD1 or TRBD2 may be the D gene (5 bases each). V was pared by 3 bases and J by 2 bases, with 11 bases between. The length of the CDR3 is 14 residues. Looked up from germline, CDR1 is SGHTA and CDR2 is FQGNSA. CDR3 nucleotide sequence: TGTGCCAGCAGCTTGGGGACGGAGCCCTACGAGCAGTACTTC. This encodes CASSLGTEPYEQYF. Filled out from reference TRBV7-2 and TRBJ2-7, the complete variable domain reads GAGVSQSPSNKVTEKGKDVELRCDPISGHTALYWYRQSLGQGLEFLIYFQGNSAPDKSGLPSDRFSAERTGGSVSTLTIQRTQQEDSAVYLCASSLGTEPYEQYFGPGTRLTVT.

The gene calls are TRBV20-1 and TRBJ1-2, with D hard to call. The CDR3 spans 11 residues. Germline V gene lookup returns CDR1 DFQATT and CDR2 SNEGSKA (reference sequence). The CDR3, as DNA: TGCAGGACGGACGGGGAGGATGGCTACACCTTC. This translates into CRTDGEDGYTF.